Described below is a single T cell receptor beta chain sequence and its context. This clone's antigen is unknown. No much larger clone is present one base from it, and per-base qualities are unavailable. This record comes from a study of a mutant IDH1 vaccine in newly diagnosed glioma (dated by TCRdb to the early 2020s). In the study overall: Patients received eight vaccinations in weeks 1, 3, 5, 7, 11, 15, 19 and 23, corresponding to visits V03 through V10. Vaccination started 4-6 weeks after radiotherapy alone, or was given together with temozolomide cycles in the groups whose treatment included chemotherapy. Of the roughly 30 treated patients, approximately 62% were male and around 40% were female, and a mean age of roughly 40 years was recorded. Before enrollment, patients had received standard therapy of radiotherapy alone, temozolomide alone, or radiochemotherapy with temozolomide; most received the combination. Peripheral blood samples were drawn at six visits, namely V03 (baseline), V05, V07, V10, V12 and V13. Longitudinal TCRB deep sequencing was performed for approximately 24 treated patients wherever samples were available for exploratory analyses. Study-wide conclusions, independent of this receptor: Across multiple MHC alleles, vaccine-induced immune responses were seen in approximately 93% of patients. Availability determined which PBMC samples were chosen for TCRB deep sequencing. The authors noted that analyses of patient blood samples could not be reproduced because of sample limitations. Changes in the top peripheral T cell clonotypes picked up by TCRB sequencing did not appear to be linked to pseudoprogression.

The receptor library was made with the immunoSEQ multiplex PCR assay. Rearranged TCR beta chain sequences were amplified with the hsTCRB Kit following the manufacturer's protocol. TCRB libraries were sequenced on an Illumina MiSeq. As for the original processing: Demultiplexing, trimming and gene mapping were performed with the kit vendor's proprietary platform. The table was pulled from immuneACCESS by TCRdb, which kept in-frame rearrangements only. Such tables lose some clones; where checked, under half of the loss comes from unresolved V genes, and the rest has no known cause. V, J and clone size reflect that table, while D and trimming were determined from the DNA. The sample table records under 45,000 clones; around 85% of these occur just once. The ten largest account for roughly 2.4% of the sample. CDR3 length: 17 amino acids, cysteine to phenylalanine. Only the CDR3 portion is preserved as DNA: 51 bases, with reading frame beginning at the first base. At the junction V is shortened by 3 bases and J by 6 bases; bases outside the gene matches: 11. CDR1 and CDR2, per the germline V gene, are SGDLS and YYNGEE.

In the paper's terms, the time point label means: week 23, last vaccination. Each vaccine dose was 300 ug of a 20-mer mutant IDH1 peptide in Montanide, given subcutaneously with topical imiquimod. Donors had newly diagnosed WHO grade 3 or 4 IDH1-mutant astrocytomas with loss of nuclear ATRX. The samples were drawn from NOA16, a multicentre, single-arm, open-label phase I trial in Germany that tested a mutant IDH1 peptide vaccine in humans for the first time. Genomic DNA for TCRB sequencing was extracted from EDTA blood using the DNeasy Blood and Tissue Kit. This receptor was identified in a woman aged 18-29 years with glioma. Some clones in this sample may be carry-over from other donors' samples. Here the chain combines TRBV9 and TRBJ1-6, and TRBD1 aligns with 8 junction nucleotides. The input for sequencing was PBMCs, taken from a glioma patient whose treatment included an IDH1 peptide vaccine. The CDR3 region reads CASSATGGGMGNSPLHF. Read as DNA, the sequence is TGTGCCAGCAGCGCCACAGGGGGGGGTATGGGTAATTCACCCCTCCACTTT.